Shown below are 26 T cell receptor beta chains from a single sample sequenced in a study of cytomegalovirus exposure and HLA in healthy donors. The PCR employed 60 Vbeta primers together with 13 Jbeta primers. The method was immunoSEQ multiplex PCR; TCRdb's version includes in-frame clones alone and lacks a portion of them. Here the sample spans 90,000 to 140,000 clones, 69% being singletons. Material for sequencing was PBMCs. The origin of the receptors is a man aged 25 to 40 in good health and CMV-seronegative.

V and J are TRBV7-3 and TRBJ1-1, with D perhaps matching TRBD1 (5 bases). This CDR3 comprises 14 residues. The V gene's germline CDR1 is SGHTA and CDR2 FQGTGA. The germline V and J ends were trimmed by 1 base and 5 bases, with 11 bases remaining between them. This CDR3 reads CASSLSSGNTEAFF. For the CDR3, the DNA is TGTGCCAGCAGCTTAAGTTCAGGGAATACTGAAGCTTTCTTT.

V gene TRBV4-3 combines with J gene TRBJ2-7, with 8 nucleotides matching TRBD1. This CDR3 has 19 amino acids. Germline V gene sequence: CDR1 LGHNA, CDR2 YSLEER. The V and J ends lost 2 bases and 2 bases, in that order; junction bases with no gene match: 17. The CDR3 spells CASSQIDNPGTGSTYEQYF. CDR3 nucleotide sequence: TGCGCCAGCAGCCAAATCGATAACCCTGGGACAGGTTCAACCTACGAGCAGTACTTC.

The chain carries TRBV30 and TRBJ1-5; D is undetermined. The CDR3 loop spans 13 amino acids. In germline, CDR1 is GTSNPN, CDR2 SVGIG (reference sequence). V was shortened by 0 bases and J by 4 bases, with 7 bases between the two germline ends. The CDR3 DNA is TGTGCCTGGAGTGTTGGAGCAAATCAGCCCCAGCATTTT. This codes for CAWSVGANQPQHF. The complete variable domain, with remaining parts taken from reference TRBV30 and TRBJ1-5, reads SQTIHQWPATLVQPVGSPLSLECTVEGTSNPNLYWYRQAAGRGLQLLFYSVGIGQISSEVPQNLSASRPQDRQFILSSKKLLLSDSGFYLCAWSVGANQPQHFGDGTRLSIL.

The chain combines TRBV28 with TRBJ1-2, with 9 bases matching TRBD1. The V and J ends lost 2 bases and 3 bases, in that order; junction bases with no gene match: 1. Germline V gives CDR1 MDHEN, CDR2 SYDVKM. This CDR3 comprises 14 residues. This CDR3 reads CASSLGQGYYGYTF. The DNA for the CDR3 is TGTGCCAGCAGTTTAGGACAGGGGTACTATGGCTACACCTTC.

Concerning this clone: Compared with germline, one end of the junction differs, possibly owing to a read error. V usage is TRBV7-7 and J usage is TRBJ1-4, with 12 bases fitting TRBD1. CDR3 length equals 15 residues. Per the germline V gene, CDR1 is SSHAT and CDR2 is FNYEAQ (reference sequence). CDR3 loop: CASSRDRGLNEKLFF. CDR3 nucleotides: TGTGCTAGCAGCAGGGACAGGGGGCTTAATGAAAAACTGTTTTTT.

The genes are TRBV28 and TRBJ2-3, with a tentative D call TRBD2 (5 bases). CDR1 MDHEN and CDR2 SYDVKM come from the germline V gene. This CDR3 contains 13 residues. With 5 bases removed from V and 4 bases from J, the gap between germline ends came to 10 bases. The CDR3 DNA reads as TGTGCCAGCAGTCCGGGGAGAGCAGATACGCAGTATTTT. This codes for CASSPGRADTQYF.

The chain has TRBV7-2 and TRBJ2-1; no reliable D call. The germline V gene encodes CDR1 SGHTA and CDR2 FQGNSA. V was shortened by 2 bases and J by 2 bases, with 7 bases between the two germline ends. CDR3 size: 14 residues. The CDR3 reads CASSLQITYNEQFF. The CDR3, as DNA: TGTGCCAGCAGCTTACAGATCACCTACAATGAGCAGTTCTTC.

This clone was observed a handful of times. In nucleotides, the CDR3 is TGTGCCAGCAGTCGGACAGGGGTGGGGGAGACCCAGTACTTC. Protein: CASSRTGVGETQYF. The genes are TRBV27 and TRBJ2-5, with TRBD1 identical over 9 bases. The CDR3 has 14 amino acids. With 5 bases clipped from V and 5 bases from J, the junction kept 6 bases outside the gene matches. From germline, CDR1 is MNHEY and CDR2 SMNVEV (reference sequence).

This clone was seen a handful of times. This chain connects TRBV28 to TRBJ1-5, with unresolved D. Between the trimmed V and J ends, which lost 6 bases and 0 bases, there was a span of 9 bases. Germline V lookup: CDR1 MDHEN, CDR2 SYDVKM. The CDR3 extends over 14 amino acids. The CDR3: CASSLHYSNQPQHF. The DNA of the CDR3 is TGTGCCAGCAGCTTGCACTATAGCAATCAGCCCCAGCATTTT.

This rearrangement joins TRBV25-1 to TRBJ1-1, with TRBD1 as a possible D gene (5 bases). This CDR3 has 11 residues. Germline V gene data show CDR1 as MGHDK and CDR2 as SYGVNS. Trimming stripped 6 bases from V and 3 bases from J, with 5 bases between. The CDR3 loop reads CASSRDTEAFF. CDR3 in DNA: TGTGCCAGCAGCAGGGACACTGAAGCTTTCTTT.

The chain employs TRBV29-1 and TRBJ2-3; 7 nucleotides match TRBD1. This CDR3 contains 14 residues. Trimming removed 6 bases from V and 4 bases from J; junction bases left unmatched: 10. Germline values: CDR1 SQVTM, CDR2 ANQGSEA. The CDR3 loop is CSVKRQGPADTQYF. The CDR3 nucleotides are TGCAGCGTCAAACGACAGGGCCCGGCAGATACGCAGTATTTT.

In nucleotides, the CDR3 is TGCGCCAGCAGCCATGACAGGGCAAACACTGAAGCTTTCTTT. Translated, it gives CASSHDRANTEAFF. The V gene is TRBV4-1, the J gene TRBJ1-1; 7 nucleotides line up with TRBD1. Trimming removed 3 bases from V and 2 bases from J; junction bases left unmatched: 3. CDR1 and CDR2 from the germline V gene are MGHRA and YSYEKL. CDR3 length: 14 amino acids.

V is TRBV5-1 and J is TRBJ2-7; D is undetermined. This CDR3 spans 14 amino acids. V dropped 4 bases and J dropped 1 base, with 12 bases sitting between them. The germline gives CDR1 SGHRS, CDR2 YFSETQ. For the CDR3, the DNA is TGCGCCAGCAGCCGCACTCCCGAATCCTACGAGCAGTACTTC. The encoded protein is CASSRTPESYEQYF.

This clone was picked up a small number of times. V is TRBV18 and J is TRBJ2-1; tentatively, D is TRBD1 (6 bases). The germline gives CDR1 KGHSH, CDR2 LQKENI. The CDR3 extends over 19 amino acids. V was clipped by 6 bases and J by 0 bases, with 24 bases between them. The CDR3 loop is CASSVWAGEIDSSYNEQFF. Written as DNA, the CDR3 is TGTGCCAGCTCCGTTTGGGCAGGGGAGATCGATAGCTCCTACAATGAGCAGTTCTTC. Based on the CDR3 plus reference TRBV18 and TRBJ2-1, the full variable domain is NAGVMQNPRHLVRRRGQEARLRCSPMKGHSHVYWYRQLPEEGLKFMVYLQKENIIDESGMPKERFSAEFPKEGPSILRIQQVVRGDSAAYFCASSVWAGEIDSSYNEQFFGPGTRLTVL.

This clone was counted only a few times. This chain links TRBV29-1 with TRBJ2-1; D call uncertain. The germline gives CDR1 SQVTM, CDR2 ANQGSEA. This CDR3 has 11 amino acids. V was trimmed by 5 bases and J by 4 bases, leaving 6 bases between them. In DNA, the CDR3 is TGCAGCGTTCGAGGTTACAATGAGCAGTTCTTC. It is translated as CSVRGYNEQFF.

This chain joins TRBV13 and TRBJ2-1; possible D gene TRBD2, 6 bases. Germline V gene data show CDR1 as PRHDT and CDR2 as FYEKMQ (reference sequence). Trimming took off 6 bases at V and 6 bases at J, with 21 bases between the two ends. CDR3 size: 16 residues. The CDR3 loop is CASRTSTRRRVNEQFF. CDR3 sequence (DNA): TGTGCCAGCAGAACCTCAACGAGAAGGAGGGTCAATGAGCAGTTCTTC.

The chain combines TRBV7-9 with TRBJ2-2, with D possibly TRBD1 on 6 matching bases. Germline values: CDR1 SEHNR, CDR2 FQNEAQ (reference sequence). The CDR3 consists of 15 residues. V was shortened by 4 bases and J by 7 bases, with 16 bases between the two germline ends. DNA for the CDR3: TGTGCCAGCAGCTCCCGAATGCAGGGGCGCGGGGAGCTGTTTTTT. This encodes CASSSRMQGRGELFF.

This chain uses TRBV7-9 with TRBJ1-1; D not certain. V was clipped by 5 bases and J by 0 bases, with 7 bases between them. There are 13 residues in the CDR3. Germline V gives CDR1 SEHNR, CDR2 FQNEAQ (reference sequence). DNA for the CDR3: TGTGCCAGCAGCCTCACAATGAACACTGAAGCTTTCTTT. Translated: CASSLTMNTEAFF.

This clone was observed a few times. The V gene is TRBV2, the J gene TRBJ2-1; D may be TRBD1 (6 bases). The V and J ends lost 3 bases and 4 bases respectively, with 7 bases between them. CDR1 is SNHLY and CDR2 is FYNNEI in the germline V gene. The CDR3 extends over 13 amino acids. CDR3: CASSDQGYNEQFF. For the CDR3, the DNA is TGTGCCAGCAGTGATCAGGGGTACAATGAGCAGTTCTTC.

V is TRBV7-9 and J is TRBJ2-1; 12 bases map to TRBD2. V dropped 3 bases and J dropped 2; count of bases not matched to a gene: 2. This CDR3 has 16 amino acids. Germline CDR1 reads SEHNR; CDR2 reads FQNEAQ (reference sequence). The CDR3 is CASSFRTSGTYNEQFF. CDR3 coding DNA: TGTGCCAGCAGCTTTCGGACTAGCGGGACCTACAATGAGCAGTTCTTC.

CDR3: CASRVVRLETQYF. The CDR3, as DNA: TGTGCCAGCAGGGTCGTTAGACTGGAGACCCAGTACTTC. V is TRBV5-8 and J is TRBJ2-5; no firm D call. The CDR3 is made up of 13 amino acids. V was cut by 5 bases and J by 5 bases, with 13 bases left in between. Looked up from germline, CDR1 is SGHTS and CDR2 is YDEGEE.

J is TRBJ1-3 and V is TRBV7-9; perhaps TRBD1 as D (6 bases). This CDR3 region has 14 residues. Deletions cut 3 bases from V and 6 bases from J, with 12 bases between. CDR1 SEHNR and CDR2 FQNEAQ come from the germline V gene (reference sequence). For the CDR3, the DNA is TGTGCCAGCAGCTTCGGACAGCTAGAAAACACCATATATTTT. It is translated as CASSFGQLENTIYF.

V and J are TRBV6-1 and TRBJ2-7, with 9 positions matching TRBD2. This CDR3 spans 15 amino acids. V was pared by 0 bases and J by 6 bases, with 6 bases of the junction left unmatched. CDR1 is MNHNS and CDR2 is SASEGT in the germline V gene. CDR3 coding DNA: TGTGCCAGCAGTGAAGCGCTAGCGGGATTCCCCGAGCAGTACTTC. It encodes CASSEALAGFPEQYF.

Of note for this clone: The germline gene is not matched at one end of the junction; a read error may be the cause. V gene TRBV18 combines with J gene TRBJ2-3; 12 nucleotides match TRBD2. This CDR3 is built from 16 residues. Germline CDR1 and CDR2: KGHSH and LQKENI. DNA of the CDR3: TGTGCCAGCTCACCCCTACTAGCGGGAGGCACGGATACGCAGTATTTT. Translated, it gives CASSPLLAGGTDTQYF.

The rearrangement uses TRBV4-3 and TRBJ1-1; 8 positions agree with TRBD1. CDR1 LGHNA and CDR2 YSLEER come from the germline V gene. J was trimmed by 1 base and V by 3 bases; bases with no gene match: 7. The CDR3 spans 16 residues. The CDR3 here is CASSQRADRANTEAFF. The DNA for the CDR3 is TGCGCCAGCAGCCAGCGGGCGGACAGGGCGAACACTGAAGCTTTCTTT.

The genes are TRBV13 and TRBJ1-4; 9 bases agree with TRBD1. The junction had 14 bases not matched to a gene; V was cut back by 5 bases and J by 1 base. This CDR3 spans 19 amino acids. CDR1 is PRHDT, CDR2 FYEKMQ, per germline (reference sequence). CDR3 bases: TGTGCCAGCAGCAAAGCTGGGACAGGGATCATCGGAACTAATGAAAAACTGTTTTTT. Translation: CASSKAGTGIIGTNEKLFF. The whole variable domain, remainder taken from reference TRBV13 and TRBJ1-4, is AAGVIQSPRHLIKEKRETATLKCYPIPRHDTVYWYQQGPGQDPQFLISFYEKMQSDKGSIPDRFSAQQFSDYHSELNMSSLELGDSALYFCASSKAGTGIIGTNEKLFFGSGTQLSVL.